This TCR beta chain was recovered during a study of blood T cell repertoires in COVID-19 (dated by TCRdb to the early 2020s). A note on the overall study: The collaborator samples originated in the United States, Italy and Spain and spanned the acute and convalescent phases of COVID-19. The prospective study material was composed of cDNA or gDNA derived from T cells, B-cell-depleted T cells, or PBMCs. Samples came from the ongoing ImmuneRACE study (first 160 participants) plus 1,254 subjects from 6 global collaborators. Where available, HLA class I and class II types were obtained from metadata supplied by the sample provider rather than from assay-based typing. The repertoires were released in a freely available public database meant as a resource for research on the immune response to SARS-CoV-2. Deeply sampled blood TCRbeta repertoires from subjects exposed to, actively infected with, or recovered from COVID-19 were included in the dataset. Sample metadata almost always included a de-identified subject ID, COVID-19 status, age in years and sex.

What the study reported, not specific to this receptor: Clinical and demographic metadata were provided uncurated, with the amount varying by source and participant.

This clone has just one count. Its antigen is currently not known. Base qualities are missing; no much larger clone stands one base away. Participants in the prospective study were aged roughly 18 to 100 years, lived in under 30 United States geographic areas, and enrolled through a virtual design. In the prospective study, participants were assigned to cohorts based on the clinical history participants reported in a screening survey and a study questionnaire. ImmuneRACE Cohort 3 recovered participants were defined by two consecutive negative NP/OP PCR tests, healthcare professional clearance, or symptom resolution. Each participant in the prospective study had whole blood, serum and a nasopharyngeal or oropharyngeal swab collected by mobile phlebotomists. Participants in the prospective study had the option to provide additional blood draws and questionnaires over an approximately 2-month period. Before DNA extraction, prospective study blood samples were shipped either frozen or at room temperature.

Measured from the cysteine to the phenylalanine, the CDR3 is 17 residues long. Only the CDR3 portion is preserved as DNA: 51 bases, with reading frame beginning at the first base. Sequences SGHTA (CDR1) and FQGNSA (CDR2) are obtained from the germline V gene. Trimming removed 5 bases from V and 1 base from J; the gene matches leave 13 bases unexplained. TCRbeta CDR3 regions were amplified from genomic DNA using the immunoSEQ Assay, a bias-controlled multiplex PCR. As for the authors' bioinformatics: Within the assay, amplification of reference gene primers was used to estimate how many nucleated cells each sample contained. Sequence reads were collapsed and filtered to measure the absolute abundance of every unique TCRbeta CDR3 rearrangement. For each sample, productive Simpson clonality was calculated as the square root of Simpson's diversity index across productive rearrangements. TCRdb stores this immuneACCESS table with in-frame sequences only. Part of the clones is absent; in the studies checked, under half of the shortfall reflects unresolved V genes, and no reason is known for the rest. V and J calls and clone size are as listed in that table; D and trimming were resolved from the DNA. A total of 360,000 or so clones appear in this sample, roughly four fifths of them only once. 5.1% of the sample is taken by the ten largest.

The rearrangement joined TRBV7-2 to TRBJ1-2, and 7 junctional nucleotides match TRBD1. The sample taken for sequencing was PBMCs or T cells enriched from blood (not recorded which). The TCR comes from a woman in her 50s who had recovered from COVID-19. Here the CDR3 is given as CASSPRTGTDRNYGYTF. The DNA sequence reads TGTGCCAGCAGCCCCCGGACCGGGACAGATCGTAACTATGGCTACACCTTC.